This T cell receptor (beta chain) was documented in a study of post-analysis software for immune sequencing data. Looking at the study overall: Recorded disease courses covered relapsing-remitting, secondary progressive and progressive-relapsing multiple sclerosis. Some patients had no subtype annotation.

As to this clonotype: Antigen unknown.

General study results and limits: Patients with multiple sclerosis recorded significantly lower normalized Chao1 diversity than controls, the study found. Patients used a handful of TRBV segments, including TRBV5-6, TRBV5-1 and TRBV20-1, more often than controls. F measure showed strong co-clustering of same-batch samples.

Built from TCR beta cDNA, the libraries had unique molecular identifiers in them. T cells, 1 to 10 million of them, yielded approximately 500,000 cDNA molecules. MiXCR, run by TCRdb on the PCR reads, gives a single entry per CDR3 protein. Among some 690,000 distinct CDR3 sequences, over 45% were seen once, and the ten largest hold about 10%. CDR1 SNHLY and CDR2 FYNNEI come from the germline V gene. There are 12 residues in the CDR3. Unmatched junction bases numbered 5, after V lost 6 bases and J lost 9 bases. The chain carries TRBV2 and TRBJ2-3; 8 bases match TRBD2. The sequence came from a girl aged 2 to 10 with multiple sclerosis. Material: blood. CDR3 amino acids: CASRGLEGTQYF. The CDR3 region has the DNA TGTGCCAGCAGGGGACTAGAGGGAACGCAGTATTTT.